One and the same sample provided the 21 T cell receptor beta chains below, sequenced in a study of T cells in Graves' hyperthyroidism and ophthalmopathy. Amplified TCR beta CDR3 regions came from RNA transcripts. The TCR CDR3 was amplified in a first-round RT-PCR using the HTBI primer set. TCRdb ran MiXCR on the multiplex PCR reads and lists one entry per CDR3 protein. Of 50,000 to 60,000 distinct CDR3 sequences in the sample, 48% were seen once. Sequencing used blood. Source of these receptors: a woman in her fifties or sixties with Graves' ophthalmopathy.

The V call is TRBV29-1, the J call TRBJ2-7; 13 bases align to TRBD2. CDR3 length equals 15 residues. V shed 6 bases, J shed 5 bases, and the junction held 10 bases outside the gene matches. Germline assignment: CDR1 SQVTM and CDR2 ANQGSEA. CDR3 loop: CSVFTGLAGENEQYF. The CDR3 nucleotides read TGCAGCGTCTTCACAGGACTAGCGGGAGAGAACGAGCAGTACTTC.

This clonotype appeared once. The chain combines TRBV29-1 with TRBJ2-7, with a tentative D call TRBD1 (5 bases). This CDR3 spans 11 amino acids. V was trimmed by 3 bases and J by 4 bases, leaving 7 bases between them. In germline, CDR1 is SQVTM, CDR2 ANQGSEA. The CDR3 loop is CSVDRGYEQYF. In nucleotides, the CDR3 is TGCAGCGTTGATAGGGGATACGAGCAGTACTTC.

This clonotype was recorded at least ten times. The genes are TRBV4-1 and TRBJ2-7; TRBD1 is a possible D gene (6 bases). V was pared by 0 bases and J by 2 bases, with 8 bases between. This CDR3 has 14 residues. CDR1 is MGHRA, CDR2 YSYEKL, per germline. CDR3 in amino acids: CASSQDGGTYEQYF. The CDR3 DNA follows: TGCGCCAGCAGCCAAGATGGGGGCACCTACGAGCAGTACTTC.

At least ten counts were recorded for this clonotype. V usage is TRBV11-2 and J usage is TRBJ2-2, with D maybe TRBD2 (5 bases). The germline V gene has CDR1 SGHAT and CDR2 FQNNGV. Trimming left V 3 bases short and J 1 base short, with 9 bases between. CDR3 length: 15 residues. DNA for the CDR3: TGTGCCAGCAGCTTCAATAGCGTGAACACCGGGGAGCTGTTTTTT. It translates to CASSFNSVNTGELFF.

The CDR3 region is CSASSPNGQGGETQYF. The CDR3 DNA sequence: TGCAGTGCCAGCTCACCCAACGGGCAGGGGGGCGAGACCCAGTACTTC. The V and J genes are TRBV20-1 and TRBJ2-5, with a tentative D call TRBD1 (7 bases). CDR3 size: 16 residues. CDR1 is DFQATT and CDR2 is SNEGSKA in the germline V gene (reference sequence). V lost 6 bases, J lost 5 bases, and 25 bases lay in between.

In its sample, this clonotype was seen many times. The V and J genes are TRBV5-1 and TRBJ2-5; 7 bases map to TRBD1. The length of the CDR3 is 14 residues. Germline loops: CDR1 SGHRS, CDR2 YFSETQ. V lost 4 bases and J lost 1; bases outside the gene matches: 4. The CDR3 here is CASSRGQSQETQYF. The CDR3 region has the DNA TGCGCCAGCAGCAGGGGACAGTCCCAAGAGACCCAGTACTTC.

This clonotype came up many times. This chain connects TRBV6-2 or TRBV6-3 to TRBJ1-3; D is unclear. Germline V lookup: CDR1 MNHEY, CDR2 SVGEGT. V was pared by 6 bases and J by 0 bases, with 12 bases between. CDR3 length: 15 amino acids. CDR3 region: CASSVAVHSGNTIYF. The CDR3 DNA sequence: TGTGCCAGCAGCGTGGCGGTCCACTCTGGAAACACCATATATTTT.

This clonotype was seen many times. V usage is TRBV9 and J usage is TRBJ2-3, with 8 bases identical to TRBD2. The CDR3 extends over 16 amino acids. Germline assignment: CDR1 SGDLS and CDR2 YYNGEE. J lost 0 bases, V lost 3 bases, and 6 bases had no gene match. CDR3 sequence: CASSALAGISTDTQYF. The CDR3 bases are TGTGCCAGCAGCGCTTTAGCGGGGATTAGCACAGATACGCAGTATTTT. Supplemented by reference TRBV9 and TRBJ2-3, the full variable domain reads DSGVTQTPKHLITATGQRVTLRCSPRSGDLSVYWYQQSLDQGLQFLIQYYNGEERAKGNILERFSAQQFPDLHSELNLSSLELGDSALYFCASSALAGISTDTQYFGPGTRLTVL.

The rearrangement links TRBV20-1 to TRBJ1-1; 7 nucleotides match TRBD1. Per the germline V gene, CDR1 is DFQATT and CDR2 is SNEGSKA (reference sequence). CDR3 length: 14 amino acids. The V segment lost 5 bases and the J segment 5 bases; nucleotides outside the gene matches: 11. CDR3 amino acids: CSAGAGGFGTEAFF. The CDR3 DNA follows: TGCAGTGCTGGGGCAGGGGGTTTCGGTACTGAAGCTTTCTTT.

This clonotype showed up just once. Germline is not matched at one junction end, which may reflect a read error. The chain employs TRBV5-1 and TRBJ2-2; TRBD2 matches 7 bases. The V gene's germline CDR1 is SGHRS and CDR2 YFSETQ. The CDR3 length is 16 residues. The CDR3 DNA reads as TGTGCCAGCGGGGCGGGGACTGCATCTAACACCGGGGAGCTGTTTTTT. This codes for CASGAGTASNTGELFF.

The chain uses TRBV2 and TRBJ2-2; 9 nucleotides match TRBD2. The germline gives CDR1 SNHLY, CDR2 FYNNEI. With 7 bases clipped from V and 6 bases from J, the junction kept 6 bases outside the gene matches. The CDR3 extends over 14 amino acids. The CDR3 DNA follows: TGTGCCAGCAATTTAGCGGGAGCGGCCGGGGAGCTGTTTTTT. It translates to CASNLAGAAGELFF.

V gene TRBV10-3 combines with J gene TRBJ2-1, with D possibly being TRBD2 (6 bases). The V and J ends lost 2 bases and 5 bases respectively, with 13 bases between them. This CDR3 spans 15 amino acids. Germline V gene sequence: CDR1 ENHRY, CDR2 SYGVKD. CDR3 sequence reads: CAISERGTSHNEQFF. As DNA, the CDR3 is TGTGCCATCAGTGAGCGGGGGACGTCTCACAATGAGCAGTTCTTC.

J is TRBJ2-7 and V is TRBV20-1; TRBD1 is a possible D gene (6 bases). Germline-derived CDR1 and CDR2 are DFQATT and SNEGSKA (reference sequence). The CDR3 is 19 amino acids. Trimming stripped 3 bases from V and 1 base from J, with 28 bases between. The CDR3 DNA follows: TGCAGTGCTAGCGTGATGTCCCGAAACACCGGGACAATTTCCTACGAGCAGTACTTC. Protein: CSASVMSRNTGTISYEQYF.

This clonotype was seen once. The junction and the germline gene differ at one end; a read error may be behind it. This rearrangement joins TRBV10-3 to TRBJ2-2, with a weak D call TRBD2 (6 bases). The CDR3 spans 15 residues. Per the germline V gene, CDR1 is ENHRY and CDR2 is SYGVKD. The CDR3 spells CAISYSIWVTGELLF. The CDR3 DNA is TGTGCCATCAGTTACTCGATTTGGGTAACGGGGGAGCTGCTTTTT.

This clonotype came up many times. This rearrangement joins TRBV28 to TRBJ2-1, with 9 bases fitting TRBD2. The germline V gene encodes CDR1 MDHEN and CDR2 SYDVKM. This CDR3 contains 15 residues. After removal of 5 bases from V and 5 bases from J, the junction contained 7 bases not matched to a gene. The CDR3 bases are TGTGCCAGCAGTCTGACTAGCGGAGGAAACAATGAGCAGTTCTTC. Residues: CASSLTSGGNNEQFF.

There are many counts of this clonotype. V gene TRBV5-1 combines with J gene TRBJ1-6; TRBD1 agrees at 7 bases. CDR3 length: 14 residues. With V trimmed by 4 bases and J by 9 bases, 7 bases remained unmatched. Germline lookup yields CDR1 SGHRS and CDR2 YFSETQ. The CDR3 spells CASSPGTAFSPLHF. The CDR3, as DNA: TGCGCCAGCAGCCCCGGGACAGCGTTTTCACCCCTCCACTTT.

The V gene is TRBV29-1, the J gene TRBJ1-4; a possible D gene is TRBD1 (5 bases). Trimming took off 5 bases at V and 5 bases at J, with 24 bases between the two ends. CDR1 and CDR2 (germline): SQVTM, ANQGSEA. CDR3 length: 17 amino acids. Here the CDR3 reads CSVYFAGPQDLNEKLFF. The CDR3 region has the DNA TGCAGCGTTTATTTTGCAGGGCCCCAAGACCTAAATGAAAAACTGTTTTTT.

By its share, this clonotype is medium-sized (0.01 to 0.1%). V and J are TRBV10-3 and TRBJ2-7; either TRBD1 or TRBD2 may fit D (5 bases each). Trimming cost V 6 bases and J 2 bases, with 14 bases left between them. The CDR3 extends over 14 amino acids. Germline lookup yields CDR1 ENHRY and CDR2 SYGVKD. The CDR3 DNA is TGTGCCATCAGCGAGGGGCTGGGGACCTACGAGCAGTACTTC. It specifies CAISEGLGTYEQYF.

The chain uses TRBV10-1 and TRBJ2-3, with TRBD1 matching 7 bases. Germline values: CDR1 WNHNN, CDR2 SYGVQD (reference sequence). The CDR3 is 14 amino acids. V dropped 6 bases and J dropped 2; count of bases not matched to a gene: 5. CDR3 sequence reads: CASRRGRNTDTQYF. CDR3 coding DNA: TGCGCCAGCAGGAGGGGGCGGAACACAGATACGCAGTATTTT.

This clonotype was seen only once. The junction departs from germline at one end; a sequencing error may be responsible. V gene TRBV28 combines with J gene TRBJ2-2; D could derive from TRBD1 or TRBD2 (7 bases each). The CDR3 is made up of 14 amino acids. Germline assignment: CDR1 MDHEN and CDR2 SYDVKM. CDR3 sequence (DNA): TGTGCCAGCAGCCAGGGGGGGAACGCCGGTGAGCTGTTTTTT. Its protein product is CASSQGGNAGELFF.

At least ten counts were recorded for this clonotype. This chain joins TRBV5-1 and TRBJ1-4, with a possible D match to TRBD1 (6 bases). Trimming removed 2 bases at V and 2 bases at J, with 10 bases between. CDR3 length equals 15 residues. CDR1 is SGHRS, CDR2 YFSETQ, per germline. This CDR3 reads CASSLGGNTNEKLFF. As DNA, the CDR3 is TGCGCCAGCAGCTTAGGGGGGAACACTAATGAAAAACTGTTTTTT.